This entry describes one T cell receptor (beta chain). Its antigen is still unknown. Base qualities are not recorded, but no much larger clone differs from it by a single base. The data are from a study of cytomegalovirus exposure and HLA in healthy donors (dated by TCRdb to 2017 to 2019). For the wider study: According to a later analysis, the roughly 130 validation repertoires were produced on the same platform as the roughly 700 repertoires of the first cohort. The aim of the study was to test whether cataloging public T cell receptors could identify signatures of past pathogen exposure. To predict cytomegalovirus infection status, the study combined high-throughput TCR immunosequencing, statistical association of individual TCRs with disease status, and machine learning. Along with the approximately 700-subject first cohort, a separate validation cohort of over a hundred different subjects was used. Paper-wide results and their limitations: While some public TCRs were present in many individuals, most TCR sequences turned up only very rarely across donors. A few of the identified cytomegalovirus-associated TCR beta chains were confirmed in vitro to be specific for cytomegalovirus antigens. According to the authors, the approach could potentially be generalized to other disease states and immunological phenotypes. In the study, approximately 160 TCR beta chains were listed as associated with cytomegalovirus. The validation cohort had no HLA typing available for a later analysis, so co-occurrence within that cohort was assessed over all 120 repertoires. Cytomegalovirus status was reported to be diagnosed by the classifier with high specificity and sensitivity in both the original and validation cohorts. In a later analysis, TCRs clustered in the first cohort were found to also tend to co-occur in the 120 or so validation repertoires, with roughly 93% of cluster scores above 0.

Donors formed part of the validation cohort, which comprised 95 to 150 subjects and was distinct from the first cohort of 666 subjects. CDR1 KGHSH and CDR2 LQKENI were looked up in the germline V gene. From the cysteine up to the phenylalanine, the CDR3 has a length of 15 residues. The read is trimmed to its CDR3 DNA, 45 bases read in frame from base 1. Trimming at the junction amounts to 5 bases on V and 2 bases on J, and the germline ends lie 16 bases apart. The library came from the immunoSEQ multiplex PCR assay. From the authors' description of their analysis: To diagnose cytomegalovirus status from the catalog of TCR beta chain sequences, a statistical classification framework was built. TCRdb retrieved this table from immuneACCESS and kept in-frame rearrangements only. Not all clones are present; in checked studies, unresolved V genes account for under half, and no reason is known for the remainder. V and J calls and clone size follow that table, whereas D and trimming were derived from the DNA. This sample has 250,000 to 350,000 clones in its table, and 88% of those were observed once. The ten largest clones add up to approximately 0.88% of the sample.

This clonotype originated in a woman aged 18-35 years in good health and CMV-seronegative. This chain is built from TRBV18 and TRBJ2-7; the D gene cannot be resolved reliably. Sequenced material: PBMCs. The CDR3 region: CASSSQVITTYEQYF. The DNA reads as follows: TGTGCCAGCTCATCCCAGGTAATCACGACCTACGAGCAGTACTTC.